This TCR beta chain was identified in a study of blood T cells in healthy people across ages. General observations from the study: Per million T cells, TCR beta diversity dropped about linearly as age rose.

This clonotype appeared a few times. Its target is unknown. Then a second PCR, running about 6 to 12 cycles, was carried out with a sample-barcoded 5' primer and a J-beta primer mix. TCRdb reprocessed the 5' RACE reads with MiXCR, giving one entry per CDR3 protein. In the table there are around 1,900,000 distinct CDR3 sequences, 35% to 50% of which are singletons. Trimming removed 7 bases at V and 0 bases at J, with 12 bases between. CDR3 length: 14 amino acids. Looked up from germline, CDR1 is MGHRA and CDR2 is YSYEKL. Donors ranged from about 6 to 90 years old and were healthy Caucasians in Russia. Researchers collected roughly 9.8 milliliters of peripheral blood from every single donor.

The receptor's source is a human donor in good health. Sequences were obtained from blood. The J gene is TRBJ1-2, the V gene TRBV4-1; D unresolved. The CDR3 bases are TGCGCCAGCACCCTTGAAGCCACTAACTATGGCTACACCTTC. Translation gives CASTLEATNYGYTF.